These T cell receptor beta chains were read from a single sample in a study of blood T cells in healthy people across ages. Via MiXCR, TCRdb re-called the 5' RACE reads, giving one row per CDR3 protein. Of roughly 1.5 million distinct CDR3 sequences listed, approximately 43% are singletons. Sample: blood. Receptors were obtained from a woman between 18 and 30 years old in good health. CDR3s leave out the opening cysteine and the closing phenylalanine or tryptophan. Each record gives: CDR3 length, clone size, J gene, V gene, CDR3 protein. Not every row has a clone size; where given, it reads once, few, many or a size class.

12,few,TRBJ2-7,TRBV5-4,ASSREGRAGEQY
17,once,TRBJ2-7,TRBV2,ASSFPGLAEATYFDEQY
13,few,TRBJ1-1,TRBV7-3,ASSHGTGDNTEAF
11,NA,TRBJ2-7,TRBV20-1,CPRGLSSYEQY
14,few,TRBJ1-5,TRBV7-6,ASSLAEGGGNQPQH
14,once,TRBJ2-1,TRBV4-1,ASSQDLRGSDNEQF
12,NA,TRBJ2-1,TRBV7-2,ASSFRDFLNEQF
17,NA,TRBJ2-1,TRBV4-3,ASSVRQGAVVSSYNEQF
12,once,TRBJ2-7,TRBV27,ASSQRTVYNEQY
17,few,TRBJ2-3,TRBV5-1,ASSLVSEGLAKGTDTQY
16,NA,TRBJ2-2,TRBV4-3,ASSQVPNGPGRTGELF
16,NA,TRBJ1-4,TRBV7-9,ASSLQYLNRENNEKLF
15,few,TRBJ1-6,TRBV3-1,ASSQDWGQGYNSPLH
9,NA,TRBJ2-1,TRBV29-1,TGGRYNEQF
14,once,TRBJ2-2,TRBV4-2,ASSLIWEGAPGELF
13,few,TRBJ1-4,TRBV6-6,ASTQTGTVLEKLF
12,NA,TRBJ1-1,TRBV12-3/TRBV12-4,ASSSRDWNTEAF
12,few,TRBJ2-7,TRBV27,ASSLQDSANEQY
13,few,TRBJ1-5,TRBV12-3/TRBV12-4,ASSFRGSGNQPQH
12,once,TRBJ2-4,TRBV5-1,ASSDRQNSYEQC
13,NA,TRBJ2-1,TRBV28,ASETSVGRVNEQF
14,few,TRBJ1-1,TRBV7-6,ASSLAGGTAHTEAF
11,many,TRBJ2-5,TRBV6-5,ASSYTGEETQY
12,NA,TRBJ1-1,TRBV7-2,ASSLLGSNTGAF
12,NA,TRBJ2-3,TRBV10-3,AISLGLITDTQY
13,few,TRBJ2-1,TRBV4-1,ASSQGLAGAYEQF
12,NA,TRBJ1-2,TRBV9,ASSEYSPLSGYT
10,few,TRBJ2-7,TRBV5-1,ASTETSGEQY